The present entry profiles one T cell receptor (beta chain) with its context. The data are from a study of blood T cell repertoires in COVID-19. As for the study in general: Samples of COVID-19 (acute and convalescent) were obtained from the United States, Italy and Spain.

This table comes from immunoSEQ multiplex PCR, and its TCRdb copy is limited to in-frame clones, with some not included. Among 150,000 to 200,000 clones listed, approximately 90% were seen once. Germline CDR1 and CDR2: SGDLS and YYNGEE. This CDR3 spans 13 amino acids. The V gene lost 0 bases and the J gene lost 10 bases, with 13 bases spanning the gap. The sequenced sample consisted of peripheral blood. This chain joins TRBV9 and TRBJ1-1, with a possible D match to TRBD1 (6 bases). This clonotype originated in a woman between 50 and 59 years old with acute or convalescent COVID-19. In nucleotides, the CDR3 is TGTGCCAGCAGCGTAGGGGGGCCCAACCCAGCTTTCTTT. As protein: CASSVGGPNPAFF.